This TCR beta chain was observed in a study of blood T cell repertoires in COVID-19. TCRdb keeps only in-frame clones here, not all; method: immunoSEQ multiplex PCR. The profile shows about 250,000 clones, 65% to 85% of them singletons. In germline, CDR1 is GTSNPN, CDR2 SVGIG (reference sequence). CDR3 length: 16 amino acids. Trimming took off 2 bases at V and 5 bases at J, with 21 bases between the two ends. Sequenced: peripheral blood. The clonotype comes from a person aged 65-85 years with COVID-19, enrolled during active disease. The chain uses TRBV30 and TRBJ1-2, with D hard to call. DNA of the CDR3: TGTGCCTGGAGTAAAGGAGGATTGGATCTCATATATGGCTACACCTTC. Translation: CAWSKGGLDLIYGYTF.